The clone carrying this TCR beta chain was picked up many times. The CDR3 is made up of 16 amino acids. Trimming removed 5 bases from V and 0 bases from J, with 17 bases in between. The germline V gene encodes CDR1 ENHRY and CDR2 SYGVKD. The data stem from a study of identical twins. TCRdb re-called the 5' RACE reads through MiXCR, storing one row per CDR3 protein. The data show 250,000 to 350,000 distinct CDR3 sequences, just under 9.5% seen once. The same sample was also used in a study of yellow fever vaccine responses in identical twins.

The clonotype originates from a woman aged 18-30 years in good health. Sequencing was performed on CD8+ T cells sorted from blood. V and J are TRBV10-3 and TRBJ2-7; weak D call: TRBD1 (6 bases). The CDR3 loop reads CAISKNSGQSSYEQYF. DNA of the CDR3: TGTGCCATCAGTAAAAACTCTGGACAGTCCTCCTACGAGCAGTACTTC.